This is a list of T cell receptor beta chains from one sample in a study of blood T cell repertoires in COVID-19. The table came from immunoSEQ multiplex PCR; TCRdb's copy has only in-frame clones and leaves some out. The sample holds just over 250,000 clones, roughly 80% seen once. Sequenced input: PBMCs or T cells enriched from blood (not recorded which). Every receptor here comes from a man aged 25 to 45 with acute COVID-19. Each CDR3 is given with its conserved first and last residue. D genes are given only for firm matches. Some rows mark clone size as missing; the rest say once, few, many or name a class of expanded clone.

clone_size: few
v_call: TRBV9
d_call: -
j_call: TRBJ2-1
cdr3_aa: CASSVVGQPQDEQFF
cdr3_nt: TGTGCCAGCAGCGTAGTAGGACAGCCCCAGGATGAGCAGTTCTTC

clone_size: -
v_call: TRBV4-3
d_call: TRBD2
j_call: TRBJ2-1
cdr3_aa: CASSQDLGGSSHNEQFF
cdr3_nt: TGCGCCAGCAGCCAAGATCTTGGCGGGAGCTCCCACAATGAGCAGTTCTTC

clone_size: once
v_call: TRBV5-4
d_call: TRBD1
j_call: TRBJ2-5
cdr3_aa: CASSSGQQETQYF
cdr3_nt: TGTGCCAGCAGCTCGGGACAGCAAGAGACCCAGTACTTC

clone_size: -
v_call: TRBV24-1
d_call: TRBD1
j_call: TRBJ1-2
cdr3_aa: CATSEGTVGDGYTF
cdr3_nt: TGTGCCACCAGTGAAGGGACAGTCGGGGACGGCTACACCTTC

clone_size: -
v_call: TRBV27
d_call: -
j_call: TRBJ1-6
cdr3_aa: CASSFRPGSYNSPLHF
cdr3_nt: TGTGCCAGCAGTTTTCGTCCCGGCTCCTATAATTCACCCCTCCACTTT

clone_size: -
v_call: TRBV29-1
d_call: TRBD2
j_call: TRBJ2-5
cdr3_aa: CSVILAGETQYF
cdr3_nt: TGCAGCGTGATACTAGCGGGAGAGACCCAGTACTTC

clone_size: -
v_call: TRBV19
d_call: TRBD1
j_call: TRBJ1-1
cdr3_aa: CASSIEIARGYTEAFF
cdr3_nt: TGTGCCAGTAGTATAGAGATCGCCAGGGGGTACACTGAAGCTTTCTTT

clone_size: -
v_call: TRBV6-5
d_call: -
j_call: TRBJ1-1
cdr3_aa: CASQELVEAFF
cdr3_nt: TGTGCCAGCCAGGAATTAGTGGAAGCTTTCTTT

clone_size: -
v_call: TRBV14
d_call: -
j_call: TRBJ1-1
cdr3_aa: CASSQDLRNTEAFF
cdr3_nt: TGTGCCAGCAGCCAAGATCTCAGAAACACTGAAGCTTTCTTT

clone_size: -
v_call: TRBV5-1
d_call: TRBD2
j_call: TRBJ2-3
cdr3_aa: CASSPRLAGDTQYF
cdr3_nt: TGCGCCAGCAGCCCACGACTAGCGGGGGATACGCAGTATTTT

clone_size: -
v_call: TRBV7-9
d_call: -
j_call: TRBJ1-3
cdr3_aa: CASGLAIGNTIYF
cdr3_nt: TGTGCCAGCGGGCTCGCCATTGGAAACACCATATATTTT

clone_size: -
v_call: TRBV29-1
d_call: -
j_call: TRBJ2-1
cdr3_aa: CSFKLREGRSLNEQFF
cdr3_nt: TGCAGTTTCAAATTGCGTGAGGGTAGAAGCCTGAATGAGCAGTTCTTC

clone_size: -
v_call: TRBV5-1
d_call: -
j_call: TRBJ2-5
cdr3_aa: CASYQGETQYF
cdr3_nt: TGCGCCAGCTACCAGGGGGAGACCCAGTACTTC

clone_size: -
v_call: TRBV5-4
d_call: -
j_call: TRBJ1-2
cdr3_aa: CASSLGQANYGYTF
cdr3_nt: TGTGCCAGCAGCTTGGGGCAGGCTAACTATGGCTACACCTTC

clone_size: once
v_call: TRBV28
d_call: -
j_call: TRBJ1-6
cdr3_aa: CAGSSGGSYNSPLHF
cdr3_nt: TGTGCCGGGTCCTCCGGGGGCTCCTATAATTCACCCCTCCACTTT

clone_size: -
v_call: TRBV5-1
d_call: -
j_call: TRBJ2-5
cdr3_aa: CASSLVGEETQYF
cdr3_nt: TGCGCCAGCAGCTTGGTCGGTGAAGAGACCCAGTACTTC